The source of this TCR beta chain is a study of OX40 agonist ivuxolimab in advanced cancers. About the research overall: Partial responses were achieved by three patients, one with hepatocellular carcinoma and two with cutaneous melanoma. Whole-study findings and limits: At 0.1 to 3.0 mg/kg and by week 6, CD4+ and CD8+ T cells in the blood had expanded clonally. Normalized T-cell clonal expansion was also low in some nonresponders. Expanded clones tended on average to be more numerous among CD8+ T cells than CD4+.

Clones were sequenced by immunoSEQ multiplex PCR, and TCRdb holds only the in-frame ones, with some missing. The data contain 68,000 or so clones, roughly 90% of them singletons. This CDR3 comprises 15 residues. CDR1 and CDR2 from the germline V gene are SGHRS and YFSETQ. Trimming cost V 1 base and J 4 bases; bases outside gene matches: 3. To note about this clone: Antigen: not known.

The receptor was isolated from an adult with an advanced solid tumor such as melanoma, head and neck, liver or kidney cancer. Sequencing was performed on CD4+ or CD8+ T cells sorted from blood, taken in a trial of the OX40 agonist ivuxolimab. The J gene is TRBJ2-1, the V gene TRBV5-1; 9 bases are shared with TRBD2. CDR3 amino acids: CASSLSSGGYNEQFF. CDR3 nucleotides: TGCGCCAGCAGCTTGAGTAGCGGGGGTTACAATGAGCAGTTCTTC.